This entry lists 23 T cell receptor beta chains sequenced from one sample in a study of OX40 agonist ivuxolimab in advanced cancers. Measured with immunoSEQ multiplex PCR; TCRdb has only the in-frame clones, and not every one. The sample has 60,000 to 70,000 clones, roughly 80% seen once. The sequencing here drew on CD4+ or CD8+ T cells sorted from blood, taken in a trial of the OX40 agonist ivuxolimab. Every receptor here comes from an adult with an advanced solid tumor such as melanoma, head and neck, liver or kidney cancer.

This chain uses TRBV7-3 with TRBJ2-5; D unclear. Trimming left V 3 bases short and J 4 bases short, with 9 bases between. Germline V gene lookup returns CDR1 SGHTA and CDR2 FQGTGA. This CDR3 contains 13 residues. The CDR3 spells CASSFTAAETQYF. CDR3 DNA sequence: TGTGCCAGCAGCTTTACAGCTGCAGAGACCCAGTACTTC.

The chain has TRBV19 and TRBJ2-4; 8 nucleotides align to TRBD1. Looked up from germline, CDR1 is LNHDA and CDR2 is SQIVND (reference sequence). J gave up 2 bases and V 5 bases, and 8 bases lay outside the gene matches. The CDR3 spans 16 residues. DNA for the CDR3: TGTGCCAGTAGTGTTCGGACAGGGAAGACCAAAAACATTCAGTACTTC. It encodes CASSVRTGKTKNIQYF.

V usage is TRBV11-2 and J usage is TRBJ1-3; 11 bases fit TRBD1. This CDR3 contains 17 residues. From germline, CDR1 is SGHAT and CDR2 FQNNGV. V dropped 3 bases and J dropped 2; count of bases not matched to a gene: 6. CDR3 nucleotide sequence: TGTGCCAGCAGCTTTCCGGGACAGGGGGGGACTGGAAACACCATATATTTT. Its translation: CASSFPGQGGTGNTIYF.

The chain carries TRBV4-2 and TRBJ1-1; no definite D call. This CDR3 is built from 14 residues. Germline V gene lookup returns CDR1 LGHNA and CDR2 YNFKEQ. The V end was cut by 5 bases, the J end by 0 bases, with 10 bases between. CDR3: CASSAETVNTEAFF. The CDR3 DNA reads TGTGCCAGCAGCGCTGAGACGGTGAACACTGAAGCTTTCTTT.

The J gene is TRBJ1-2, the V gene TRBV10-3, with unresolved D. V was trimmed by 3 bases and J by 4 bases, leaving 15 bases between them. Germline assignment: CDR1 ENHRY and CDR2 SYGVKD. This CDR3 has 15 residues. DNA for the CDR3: TGTGCCATCAGTGACGAGCCCCTCCTAAGCTATGGCTACACCTTC. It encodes CAISDEPLLSYGYTF.

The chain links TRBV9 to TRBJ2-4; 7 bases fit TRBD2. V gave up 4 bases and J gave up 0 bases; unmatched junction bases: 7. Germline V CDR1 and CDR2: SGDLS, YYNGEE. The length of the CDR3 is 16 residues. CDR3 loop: CASSPPGLQAKNIQYF. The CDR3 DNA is TGTGCCAGCAGCCCCCCGGGACTACAAGCCAAAAACATTCAGTACTTC.

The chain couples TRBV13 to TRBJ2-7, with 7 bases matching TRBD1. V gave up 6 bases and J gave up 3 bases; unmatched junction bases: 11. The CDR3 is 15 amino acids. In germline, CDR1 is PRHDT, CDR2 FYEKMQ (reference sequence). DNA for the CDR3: TGTGCCAGCAGGGCGAAACGGACAGGTTTCTACGAGCAGTACTTC. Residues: CASRAKRTGFYEQYF.

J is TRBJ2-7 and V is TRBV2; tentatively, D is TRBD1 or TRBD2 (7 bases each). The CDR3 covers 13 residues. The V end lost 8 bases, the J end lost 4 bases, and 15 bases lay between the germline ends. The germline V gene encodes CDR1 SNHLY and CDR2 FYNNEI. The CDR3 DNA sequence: TGTGCCAGCGGGGGAGGGGGCTCGTACGAGCAGTACTTC. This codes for CASGGGGSYEQYF.

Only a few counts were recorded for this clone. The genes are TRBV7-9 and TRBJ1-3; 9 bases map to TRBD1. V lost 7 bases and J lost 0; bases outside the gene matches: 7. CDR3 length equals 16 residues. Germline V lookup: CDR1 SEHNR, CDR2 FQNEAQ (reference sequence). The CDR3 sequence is CASTITGGTSGNTIYF. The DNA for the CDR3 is TGTGCCAGCACCATAACAGGGGGCACCTCTGGAAACACCATATATTTT.

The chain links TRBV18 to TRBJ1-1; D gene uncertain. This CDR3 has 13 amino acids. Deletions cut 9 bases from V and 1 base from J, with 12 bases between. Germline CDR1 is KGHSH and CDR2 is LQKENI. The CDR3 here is CASSEQTNTEAFF. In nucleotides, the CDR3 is TGTGCCAGTTCTGAACAGACGAACACTGAAGCTTTCTTT.

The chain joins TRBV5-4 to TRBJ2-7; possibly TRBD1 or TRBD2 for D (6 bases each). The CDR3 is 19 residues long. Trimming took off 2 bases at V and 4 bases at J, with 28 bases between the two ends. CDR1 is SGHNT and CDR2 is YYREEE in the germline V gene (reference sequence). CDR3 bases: TGTGCCAGCAGCTTCGGGCTAGGTCCAGGGGAGGCAGCGGCGTACGAGCAGTACTTC. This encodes CASSFGLGPGEAAAYEQYF.

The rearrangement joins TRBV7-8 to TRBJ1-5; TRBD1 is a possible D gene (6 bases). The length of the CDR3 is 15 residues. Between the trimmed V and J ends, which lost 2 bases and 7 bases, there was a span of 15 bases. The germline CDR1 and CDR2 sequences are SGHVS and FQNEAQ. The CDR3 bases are TGTGCCAGCAGCTTAAGCCACAGGGCTGGCCAGCCCCAGCATTTT. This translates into CASSLSHRAGQPQHF.

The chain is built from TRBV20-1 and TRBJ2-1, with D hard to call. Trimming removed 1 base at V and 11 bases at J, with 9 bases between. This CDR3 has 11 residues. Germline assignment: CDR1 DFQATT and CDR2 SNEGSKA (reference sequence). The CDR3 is CSARVGLKQFF. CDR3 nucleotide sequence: TGCAGTGCTAGAGTAGGGCTAAAGCAGTTCTTC.

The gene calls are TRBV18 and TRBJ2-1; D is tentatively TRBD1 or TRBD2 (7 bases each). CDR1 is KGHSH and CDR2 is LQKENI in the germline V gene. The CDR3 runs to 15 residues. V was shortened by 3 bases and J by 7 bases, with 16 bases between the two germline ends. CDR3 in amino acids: CASSPQTQGGNEQFF. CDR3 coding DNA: TGTGCCAGCTCACCCCAAACCCAGGGGGGGAATGAGCAGTTCTTC.

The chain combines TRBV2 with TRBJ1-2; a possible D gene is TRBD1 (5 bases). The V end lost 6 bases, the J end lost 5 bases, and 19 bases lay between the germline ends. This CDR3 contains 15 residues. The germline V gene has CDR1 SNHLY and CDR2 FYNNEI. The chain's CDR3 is CASRDDSSGSYGYTF. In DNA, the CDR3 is TGTGCCAGCAGAGACGACAGCTCCGGGTCTTATGGCTACACCTTC.

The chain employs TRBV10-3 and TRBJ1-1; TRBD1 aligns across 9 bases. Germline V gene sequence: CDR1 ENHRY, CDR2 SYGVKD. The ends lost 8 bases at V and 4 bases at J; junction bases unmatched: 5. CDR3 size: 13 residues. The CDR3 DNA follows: TGTGCCATCTCAAGGACAGGGGCCACTGAAGCTTTCTTT. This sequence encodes CAISRTGATEAFF.

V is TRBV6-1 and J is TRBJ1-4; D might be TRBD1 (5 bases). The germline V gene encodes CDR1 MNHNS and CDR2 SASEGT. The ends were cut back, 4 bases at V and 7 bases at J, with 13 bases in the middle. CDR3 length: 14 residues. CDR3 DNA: TGTGCCAGCAGTGTACAGGTTGGGGTTGAAAAACTGTTTTTT. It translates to CASSVQVGVEKLFF.

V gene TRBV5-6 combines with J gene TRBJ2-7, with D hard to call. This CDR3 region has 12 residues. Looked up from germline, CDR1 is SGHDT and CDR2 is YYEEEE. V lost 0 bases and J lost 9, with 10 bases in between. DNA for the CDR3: TGTGCCAGCAGCTTGGACACCTTGGTGCAGTACTTC. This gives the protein CASSLDTLVQYF.

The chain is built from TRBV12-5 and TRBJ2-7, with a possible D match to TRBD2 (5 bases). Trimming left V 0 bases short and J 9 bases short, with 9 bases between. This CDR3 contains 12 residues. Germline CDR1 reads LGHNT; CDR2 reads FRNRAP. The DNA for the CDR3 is TGTGCTAGTGGTTTGGTACAAGGAGGGCAGTACTTC. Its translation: CASGLVQGGQYF.

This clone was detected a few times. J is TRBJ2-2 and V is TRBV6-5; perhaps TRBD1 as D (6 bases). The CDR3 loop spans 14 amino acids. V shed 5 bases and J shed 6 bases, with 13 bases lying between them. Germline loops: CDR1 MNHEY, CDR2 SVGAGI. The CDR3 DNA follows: TGTGCCAGCAGTGCCAGGGGTCGATCCGGGGAGCTGTTTTTT. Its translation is CASSARGRSGELFF.

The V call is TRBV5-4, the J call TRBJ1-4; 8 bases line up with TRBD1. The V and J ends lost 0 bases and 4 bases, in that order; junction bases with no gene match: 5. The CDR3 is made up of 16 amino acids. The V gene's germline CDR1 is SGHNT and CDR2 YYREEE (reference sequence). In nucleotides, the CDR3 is TGTGCCAGCAGCTTGGGGCAGGGGGCCGGTAATGAAAAACTGTTTTTT. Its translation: CASSLGQGAGNEKLFF.

The CDR3 sequence is CASSTFLAEQETQYF. The CDR3 region has the DNA TGCGCCAGCAGCACCTTCCTAGCCGAACAAGAGACCCAGTACTTC. This chain connects TRBV5-1 to TRBJ2-5; weak D call: TRBD2 (5 bases). This CDR3 is 15 amino acids long. The germline V and J ends were trimmed by 4 bases and 2 bases, with 15 bases remaining between them. Germline V gene sequence: CDR1 SGHRS, CDR2 YFSETQ.

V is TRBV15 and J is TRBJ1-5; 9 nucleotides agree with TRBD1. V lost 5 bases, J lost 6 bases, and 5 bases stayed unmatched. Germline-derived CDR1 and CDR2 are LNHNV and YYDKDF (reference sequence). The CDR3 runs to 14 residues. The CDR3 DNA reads TGTGCCACCAGCGGTACAGGGGGCATTCAGCCCCAGCATTTT. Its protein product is CATSGTGGIQPQHF.